The subject of this entry is one T cell receptor beta chain. Sequencing used cDNA as its template, made by extracting RNA and reverse transcribing it. Profiling relied on immunoSEQ multiplex PCR, and the TCRdb table lists in-frame clones only, not all of them. The sample shows about 170,000 clones, 67% of them seen only once. The sample belongs to a study of CD8+ T cells in alopecia areata. Study as a whole: In an open-label trial, patients got 5 to 10 mg tofacitinib twice daily.

This CDR3 is 15 amino acids long. The V gene lost 2 bases and the J gene lost 8 bases, with 16 bases spanning the gap. Germline CDR1 and CDR2: KGHSH and LQKENI. Specimens obtained from alopecia areata patients comprised lesional scalp punch biopsies and peripheral blood. The rearrangement uses TRBV18 and TRBJ2-1, with D possibly matching TRBD1 (5 bases). This receptor was taken from a human donor with alopecia areata. The sequenced sample was CD8+ T cells sorted from blood, obtained at week 0. This CDR3 reads CASSPKWGLWDEQFF. The CDR3 region has the DNA TGTGCCAGCTCACCAAAGTGGGGCCTATGGGATGAGCAGTTCTTC.